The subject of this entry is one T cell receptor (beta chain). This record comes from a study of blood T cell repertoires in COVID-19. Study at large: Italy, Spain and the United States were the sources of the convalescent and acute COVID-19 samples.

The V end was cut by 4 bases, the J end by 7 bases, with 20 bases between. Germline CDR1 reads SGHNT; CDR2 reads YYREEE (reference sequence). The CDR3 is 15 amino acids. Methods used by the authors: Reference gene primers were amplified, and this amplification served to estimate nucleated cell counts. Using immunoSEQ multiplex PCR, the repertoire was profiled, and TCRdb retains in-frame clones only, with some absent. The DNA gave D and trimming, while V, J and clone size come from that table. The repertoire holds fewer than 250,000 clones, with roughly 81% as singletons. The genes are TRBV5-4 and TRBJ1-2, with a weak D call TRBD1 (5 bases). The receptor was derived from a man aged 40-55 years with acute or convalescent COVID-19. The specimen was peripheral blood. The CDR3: CASSPGGREEGGYTF. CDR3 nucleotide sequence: TGTGCCAGCAGCCCGGGAGGCAGGGAGGAAGGTGGCTACACCTTC.